The next 13 T cell receptor beta chains were all read from a single sample in a study of chemoradiotherapy in HPV16-positive cancers. TCRdb's table, derived via immunoSEQ multiplex PCR, lists solely in-frame clones and lacks some. The sample carries over 35,000 clones, approximately 73% recorded once. This specimen was blood, taken from a patient who underwent chemoradiotherapy. The receptors originated from a human donor with HPV-associated anogenital cancer.

This chain uses TRBV18 with TRBJ2-5, with a tentative D call TRBD1 (6 bases). The CDR3 totals 14 residues. Trimming removed 2 bases from V and 4 bases from J, with 11 bases in between. CDR1 and CDR2 (germline): KGHSH, LQKENI. This CDR3 is CASSPTGWGETQYF. The CDR3 nucleotides are TGTGCCAGCTCACCAACAGGGTGGGGAGAGACCCAGTACTTC.

This clone was seen only a few times. This sequence joins TRBV28 and TRBJ1-3, with 9 positions matching TRBD1. V lost 4 bases, J lost 3 bases, and 7 bases stayed unmatched. This CDR3 is 16 amino acids long. Germline V gene data show CDR1 as MDHEN and CDR2 as SYDVKM. The CDR3 reads CASSSLTGGFGNTIYF. The CDR3, as DNA: TGTGCCAGCAGTTCTTTGACAGGGGGGTTTGGAAACACCATATATTTT.

The chain carries TRBV2 and TRBJ1-2, with no clear D. V lost 0 bases and J 6 bases, leaving 17 bases between the germline ends. Germline lookup yields CDR1 SNHLY and CDR2 FYNNEI. The CDR3 loop spans 16 amino acids. CDR3 in DNA: TGTGCCAGCAGTGAAGCGGGCTCCGAGGGAGGAGATGGCTACACCTTC. This translates into CASSEAGSEGGDGYTF.

The chain employs TRBV12-5 and TRBJ1-3; D is uncertain. There are 17 residues in the CDR3. With 1 base removed from V and 0 bases from J, the gap between germline ends came to 13 bases. The germline CDR1 and CDR2 sequences are LGHNT and FRNRAP. The CDR3 DNA follows: TGTGCTAGTGGTTTGGGAGGTGGACTAAACTCTGGAAACACCATATATTTT. This translates into CASGLGGGLNSGNTIYF.

This sequence joins TRBV21-1 and TRBJ1-2. TRBV21-1 is a pseudogene. The CDR3 has 17 amino acids. As DNA, the CDR3 is TGTGCCAGCAGCACGCACCGGGCCCCGCTTCTGTTCTATGGCTACACCTTC. Its translation is CASSTHRAPLLFYGYTF.

The V and J genes are TRBV19 and TRBJ2-7; 11 nucleotides line up with TRBD1. V was pared by 3 bases and J by 2 bases, with 3 bases of the junction left unmatched. Germline V CDR1 and CDR2: LNHDA, SQIVND (reference sequence). This CDR3 is 15 amino acids long. The CDR3 protein is CASSMRGQGAYEQYF. The CDR3 coding sequence is TGTGCCAGTAGTATGAGGGGACAGGGGGCCTACGAGCAGTACTTC.

V gene TRBV27 combines with J gene TRBJ1-2, with 11 bases aligning to TRBD1. Per germline, CDR1 MNHEY and CDR2 SMNVEV (reference sequence). V dropped 4 bases and J dropped 7; count of bases not matched to a gene: 8. The CDR3 totals 15 residues. The CDR3 protein is CASSYLRTGGGGYTF. In DNA, the CDR3 is TGTGCCAGCAGTTATCTCCGGACAGGGGGCGGTGGCTACACCTTC.

This clone came up a few times. The chain links TRBV7-6 to TRBJ1-2, with TRBD1 matching over 7 bases. V dropped 8 bases and J dropped 4; count of bases not matched to a gene: 4. The length of the CDR3 is 12 residues. CDR1 is SGHVS and CDR2 is FNYEAQ in the germline V gene. The chain's CDR3 is CASSPGGYGYTF. The CDR3 DNA is TGTGCCAGCTCTCCAGGGGGCTATGGCTACACCTTC.

The chain uses TRBV19 and TRBJ2-1; D remains unclear. The CDR3 is 14 amino acids. Germline assignment: CDR1 LNHDA and CDR2 SQIVND (reference sequence). Trimming took 7 bases from V and 8 from J, leaving 18 bases between them. The DNA for the CDR3 is TGTGCCAGTACCGCCTCAACCCGCGCCCATGAGCAGTTCTTC. It codes for CASTASTRAHEQFF.

This chain connects TRBV12-5 to TRBJ1-1; tentatively, D is TRBD1 (5 bases). Germline V gene data show CDR1 as LGHNT and CDR2 as FRNRAP. This CDR3 is 13 amino acids long. Deletions cut 6 bases from V and 4 bases from J, with 12 bases between. CDR3 protein: CASGSQGRTEAFF. CDR3 coding DNA: TGTGCTAGTGGATCCCAGGGCCGCACTGAAGCTTTCTTT.

There are a few counts of this clone. The CDR3 coding sequence is TGTGCCATTCAGTACAGGGTCCCGGAAAAGGACTCTGAAGCTTTCTTT. It encodes CAIQYRVPEKDSEAFF. The chain uses TRBV2 and TRBJ1-1; a weak D match, TRBD1 (6 bases). The germline CDR1 and CDR2 sequences are SNHLY and FYNNEI. This CDR3 contains 16 residues. Trimming removed 10 bases from V and 6 bases from J, with 27 bases in between. The entire variable domain, with the rest obtained from reference TRBV2 and TRBJ1-1, is as follows: EPEVTQTPSHQVTQMGQEVILRCVPISNHLYFYWYRQILGQKVEFLVSFYNNEISEKSEIFDDQFSVERPDGSNFTLKIRSTKLEDSAMYFCAIQYRVPEKDSEAFFGQGTRLTVV.

The CDR3 loop is CASSTTPTTRTNTEAFF. The CDR3 nucleotides are TGTGCCAGTAGTACCACCCCAACCACCCGTACAAACACTGAAGCTTTCTTT. This sequence joins TRBV19 and TRBJ1-1, with D unresolved. Trimming took off 4 bases at V and 2 bases at J, with 20 bases between the two ends. CDR3 size: 17 residues. Germline loops: CDR1 LNHDA, CDR2 SQIVND (reference sequence). Filled out from reference TRBV19 and TRBJ1-1, the complete variable domain reads DGGITQSPKYLFRKEGQNVTLSCEQNLNHDAMYWYRQDPGQGLRLIYYSQIVNDFQKGDIAEGYSVSREKKESFPLTVTSAQKNPTAFYLCASSTTPTTRTNTEAFFGQGTRLTVV.

This chain connects TRBV19 to TRBJ1-5; no definite D call. Trimming left V 1 base short and J 6 bases short, with 4 bases between. CDR3 length: 12 residues. Germline V gene lookup returns CDR1 LNHDA and CDR2 SQIVND (reference sequence). The CDR3 loop reads CASSIAGQPQHF. As DNA, the CDR3 is TGTGCCAGTAGTATAGCGGGTCAGCCCCAGCATTTT.